The 18 T cell receptor beta chains reported below all come from one sample, sequenced in a study of cytomegalovirus exposure and HLA in healthy donors. The PCR was carried out with 60 Vbeta primers and 13 Jbeta primers. Sequenced by immunoSEQ multiplex PCR; TCRdb stores in-frame clones only, minus some. The table has about 160,000 clones, about 82% seen once. The specimen sequenced was PBMCs. The receptors here all came from a woman aged 25-40 years in good health and CMV-seropositive.

A single count supports this clone. Germline is not matched at one junction end, which may reflect a read error. DNA for the CDR3: TGTGCCAGCAGATTAGGGGTATGGCAGGGGCAAGCTTTCTTT. As protein: CASRLGVWQGQAFF. V gene TRBV7-2 combines with J gene TRBJ1-1, with D possibly TRBD1 on 6 matching bases. From germline, CDR1 is SGHTA and CDR2 FQGNSA. The CDR3 totals 14 residues.

This chain links TRBV6-5 with TRBJ1-6; D is possibly TRBD1 (6 bases). Germline CDR1 reads MNHEY; CDR2 reads SVGAGI. The CDR3 is made up of 13 amino acids. Trimming took 6 bases from V and 6 from J, leaving 9 bases between them. CDR3 protein: CASRRQVNSPLHF. The CDR3, as DNA: TGTGCCAGCAGAAGACAGGTTAATTCACCCCTCCACTTT.

This chain uses TRBV27 with TRBJ1-5; 8 positions agree with TRBD1. Germline V gene lookup returns CDR1 MNHEY and CDR2 SMNVEV (reference sequence). The CDR3 covers 14 residues. Losses at the gene ends were 2 bases for V and 4 bases for J; bases not matched to a gene: 1. The CDR3 DNA reads TGTGCCAGCAGTTTAAGGACAGGGAATCAGCCCCAGCATTTT. Its translation is CASSLRTGNQPQHF.

For this clone: Other DNA sequences from this sample encode an identical CDR3 as well. The chain uses TRBV18 and TRBJ1-6; 10 bases fit TRBD1. Trimming took 5 bases from V and 7 from J; bases not matched to a gene: 2. Germline assignment: CDR1 KGHSH and CDR2 LQKENI. The CDR3 has 14 amino acids. In DNA form, the CDR3 reads TGTGCCAGCTCAGCGGACAGGGGGAATTCACCCCTCCACTTT. It translates to CASSADRGNSPLHF.

This rearrangement joins TRBV5-1 to TRBJ2-1, with a weak D call TRBD2 (7 bases). CDR3 length: 17 amino acids. Trimming cost V 4 bases and J 0 bases, with 17 bases left between them. The germline V gene encodes CDR1 SGHRS and CDR2 YFSETQ. For the CDR3, the DNA is TGCGCCAGCAGCCCGCTGGGGGGGGCCCACTCCTACAATGAGCAGTTCTTC. Protein sequence: CASSPLGGAHSYNEQFF.

V is TRBV28 and J is TRBJ2-3; 7 bases align to TRBD2. The V and J ends lost 3 bases and 5 bases, in that order; junction bases with no gene match: 5. CDR3 length equals 14 residues. Germline CDR1 reads MDHEN; CDR2 reads SYDVKM. In nucleotides, the CDR3 is TGTGCCAGCAGTTTTACACAGCGGGGAGATACGCAGTATTTT. Residues: CASSFTQRGDTQYF. Variable domain in full (rest from reference TRBV28 and TRBJ2-3): DVKVTQSSRYLVKRTGEKVFLECVQDMDHENMFWYRQDPGLGLRLIYFSYDVKMKEKGDIPEGYSVSREKKERFSLILESASTNQTSMYLCASSFTQRGDTQYFGPGTRLTVL.

The chain employs TRBV2 and TRBJ1-5; a weak D match, TRBD1 (5 bases). CDR3 size: 13 residues. V dropped 3 bases and J dropped 11 bases, with 14 bases sitting between them. Germline V gene data show CDR1 as SNHLY and CDR2 as FYNNEI. In nucleotides, the CDR3 is TGTGCCAGCAGTGACATACAGGTCCATACCCAGCATTTT. The encoded protein is CASSDIQVHTQHF.

This clone showed up just a few times. The chain couples TRBV30 to TRBJ2-3, with a possible D match to TRBD1 (6 bases). The CDR3 runs 19 residues. CDR1 and CDR2 (germline): GTSNPN, SVGIG (reference sequence). V was pared by 3 bases and J by 0 bases, with 25 bases between. This CDR3 is CAWRQDLDRQNASTDTQYF. DNA for the CDR3: TGTGCCTGGAGACAGGACCTAGACAGGCAGAACGCTAGCACAGATACGCAGTATTTT.

The chain has TRBV6-5 and TRBJ1-5; maybe TRBD1 (6 bases). Germline V CDR1 and CDR2: MNHEY, SVGAGI. This CDR3 has 13 amino acids. Trimming took 2 bases from V and 4 from J, leaving 6 bases between them. For the CDR3, the DNA is TGTGCCAGCAGTTACGACAGGAATCAGCCCCAGCATTTT. As protein: CASSYDRNQPQHF.

V gene TRBV9 combines with J gene TRBJ2-1; TRBD1 matches 9 bases. CDR3 length equals 18 residues. V trimming: 1 base; J trimming: 7 bases; junction bases outside the gene matches: 15. Germline CDR1 reads SGDLS; CDR2 reads YYNGEE. CDR3 region: CASSVRGHPGQGSNEQFF. CDR3 sequence (DNA): TGTGCCAGCAGCGTAAGGGGGCACCCGGGACAGGGTTCGAATGAGCAGTTCTTC.

This sequence joins TRBV13 and TRBJ2-3, with TRBD2 matching 11 bases. The CDR3 totals 15 residues. Per the germline V gene, CDR1 is PRHDT and CDR2 is FYEKMQ (reference sequence). The V segment lost 6 bases and the J segment 0 bases; nucleotides outside the gene matches: 2. The DNA for the CDR3 is TGTGCCAGCAGACTAGCGGGGGACAGCACAGATACGCAGTATTTT. As protein: CASRLAGDSTDTQYF.

This chain links TRBV27 with TRBJ2-3; 8 nucleotides agree with TRBD2. Germline V gene sequence: CDR1 MNHEY, CDR2 SMNVEV (reference sequence). The CDR3 has 17 amino acids. V lost 9 bases, J lost 2 bases, and 16 bases stayed unmatched. This CDR3 is CARRGESGGDHTDTQYF. The DNA for the CDR3 is TGTGCCAGGAGGGGGGAGTCCGGGGGGGACCACACAGATACGCAGTATTTT.

The chain links TRBV5-1 to TRBJ1-1; TRBD1 aligns across 9 bases. The CDR3 spans 16 residues. The V segment lost 2 bases and the J segment 3 bases; nucleotides outside the gene matches: 8. Germline CDR1 reads SGHRS; CDR2 reads YFSETQ. CDR3 bases: TGCGCCAGCAGCTTTAAAACAGGGGGCCGGGACACTGAAGCTTTCTTT. It specifies CASSFKTGGRDTEAFF.

This clone turned up a few times. The rearrangement links TRBV28 to TRBJ2-2; D perhaps matches TRBD1 (6 bases). The CDR3 has 15 amino acids. Germline V lookup: CDR1 MDHEN, CDR2 SYDVKM. Trimming pared 3 bases from V and 6 bases from J, leaving 14 bases between. CDR3 region: CASSFWGRGAGELFF. The CDR3, as DNA: TGTGCCAGCAGTTTTTGGGGGCGAGGGGCCGGGGAGCTGTTTTTT.

The table lists this clone with a few counts. The chain employs TRBV2 and TRBJ2-5; possible D gene TRBD2, 6 bases. This CDR3 is 12 amino acids long. The V end was cut by 4 bases, the J end by 5 bases, with 8 bases between. Germline loops: CDR1 SNHLY, CDR2 FYNNEI. This chain's CDR3 is CASSVGGETQYF. For the CDR3, the DNA is TGTGCCAGCAGTGTTGGGGGGGAGACCCAGTACTTC.

Only one count was recorded for this clone. V gene TRBV6-1 combines with J gene TRBJ2-7; D remains unclear. The CDR3 runs 13 residues. V was cut by 0 bases and J by 4 bases, with 7 bases left in between. Germline CDR1 and CDR2: MNHNS and SASEGT. In DNA, the CDR3 is TGTGCCAGCAGTGAAGCGCCAGAATACGAGCAGTACTTC. Translated: CASSEAPEYEQYF.

The V and J genes are TRBV2 and TRBJ2-7; 9 positions agree with TRBD1. The junction had 8 bases not matched to a gene; V was cut back by 10 bases and J by 1 base. CDR1 is SNHLY and CDR2 is FYNNEI in the germline V gene. The CDR3 has 14 amino acids. The CDR3 coding sequence is TGTGCCACTCACTCCGGGACAGGGTCCTACGAGCAGTACTTC. Its translation is CATHSGTGSYEQYF.

The CDR3 DNA sequence: TGTGCCAGCAGTTACAGAAACAGTCGTTGGCAGCCCCAGCATTTT. It is translated as CASSYRNSRWQPQHF. The V call is TRBV6-5, the J call TRBJ1-5; D is ambiguous. Germline values: CDR1 MNHEY, CDR2 SVGAGI. V was pared by 2 bases and J by 7 bases, with 15 bases between. The length of the CDR3 is 15 residues.